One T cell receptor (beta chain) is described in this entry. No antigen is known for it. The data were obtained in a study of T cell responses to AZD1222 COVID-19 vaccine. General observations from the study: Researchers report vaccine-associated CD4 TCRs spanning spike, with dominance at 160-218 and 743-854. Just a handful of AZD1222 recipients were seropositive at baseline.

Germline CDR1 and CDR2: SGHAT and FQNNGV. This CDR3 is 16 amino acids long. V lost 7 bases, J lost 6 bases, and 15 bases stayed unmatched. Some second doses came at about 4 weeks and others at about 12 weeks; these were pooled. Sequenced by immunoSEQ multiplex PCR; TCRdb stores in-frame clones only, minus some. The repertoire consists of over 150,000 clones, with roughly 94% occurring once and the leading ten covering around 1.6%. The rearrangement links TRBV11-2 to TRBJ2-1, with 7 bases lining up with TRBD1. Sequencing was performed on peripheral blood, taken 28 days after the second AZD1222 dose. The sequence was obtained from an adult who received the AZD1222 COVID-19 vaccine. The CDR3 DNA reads TGTGCCAGCACCCTAGTACAGGGGTATCTGAGCAATGAGCAGTTCTTC. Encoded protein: CASTLVQGYLSNEQFF.